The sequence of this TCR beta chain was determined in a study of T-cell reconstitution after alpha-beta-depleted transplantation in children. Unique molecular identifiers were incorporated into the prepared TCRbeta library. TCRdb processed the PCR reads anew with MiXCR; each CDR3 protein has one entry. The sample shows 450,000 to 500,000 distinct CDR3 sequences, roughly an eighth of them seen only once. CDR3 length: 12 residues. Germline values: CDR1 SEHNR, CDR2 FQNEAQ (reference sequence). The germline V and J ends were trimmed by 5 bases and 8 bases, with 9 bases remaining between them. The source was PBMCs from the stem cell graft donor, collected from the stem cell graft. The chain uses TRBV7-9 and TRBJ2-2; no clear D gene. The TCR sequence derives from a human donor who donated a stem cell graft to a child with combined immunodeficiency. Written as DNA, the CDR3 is TGTGCCAGCAGCCCAAGTTCTGGGGAGCTGTTTTTT. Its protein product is CASSPSSGELFF. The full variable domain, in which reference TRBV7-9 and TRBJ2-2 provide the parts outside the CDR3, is DTGVSQNPRHKITKRGQNVTFRCDPISEHNRLYWYRQTLGQGPEFLTYFQNEAQLEKSRLLSDRFSAERPKGSFSTLEIQRTEQGDSAMYLCASSPSSGELFFGEGSRLTVL.